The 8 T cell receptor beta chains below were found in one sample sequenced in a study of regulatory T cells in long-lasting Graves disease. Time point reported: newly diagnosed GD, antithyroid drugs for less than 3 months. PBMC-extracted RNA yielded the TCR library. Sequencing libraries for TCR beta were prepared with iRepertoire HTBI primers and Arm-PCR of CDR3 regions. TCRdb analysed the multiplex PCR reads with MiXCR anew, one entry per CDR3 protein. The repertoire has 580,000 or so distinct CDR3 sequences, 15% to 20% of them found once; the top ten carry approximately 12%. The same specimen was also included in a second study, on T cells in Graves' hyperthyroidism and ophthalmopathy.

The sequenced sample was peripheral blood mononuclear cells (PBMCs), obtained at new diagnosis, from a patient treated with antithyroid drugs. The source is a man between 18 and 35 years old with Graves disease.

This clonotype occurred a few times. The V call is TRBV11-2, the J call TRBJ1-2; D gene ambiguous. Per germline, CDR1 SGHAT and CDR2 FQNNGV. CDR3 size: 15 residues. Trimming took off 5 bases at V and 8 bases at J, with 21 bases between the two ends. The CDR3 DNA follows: TGTGCCAGCAGCCCCGGGCCCCGATTGGATTGGGGCTACACCTTC. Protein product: CASSPGPRLDWGYTF. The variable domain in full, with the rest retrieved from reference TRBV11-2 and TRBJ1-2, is EAGVAQSPRYKIIEKRQSVAFWCNPISGHATLYWYQQILGQGPKLLIQFQNNGVVDDSQLPKDRFSAERLKGVDSTLKIQPAKLEDSAVYLCASSPGPRLDWGYTFGSGTRLTVV.

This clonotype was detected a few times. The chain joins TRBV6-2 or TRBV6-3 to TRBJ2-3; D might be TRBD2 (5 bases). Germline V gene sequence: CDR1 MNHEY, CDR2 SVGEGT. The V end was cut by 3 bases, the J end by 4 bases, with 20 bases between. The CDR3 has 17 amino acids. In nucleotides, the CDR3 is TGTGCCAGCAGTTATCGGCAGGAAGGACTCCGGGCAGATACGCAGTATTTT. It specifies CASSYRQEGLRADTQYF.

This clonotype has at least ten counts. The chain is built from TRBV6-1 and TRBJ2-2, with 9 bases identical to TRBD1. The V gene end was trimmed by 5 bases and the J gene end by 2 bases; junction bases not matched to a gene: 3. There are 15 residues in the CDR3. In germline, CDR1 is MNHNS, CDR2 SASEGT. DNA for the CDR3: TGTGCCAGCAGTCAGACAGGGGGAAACACCGGGGAGCTGTTTTTT. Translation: CASSQTGGNTGELFF.

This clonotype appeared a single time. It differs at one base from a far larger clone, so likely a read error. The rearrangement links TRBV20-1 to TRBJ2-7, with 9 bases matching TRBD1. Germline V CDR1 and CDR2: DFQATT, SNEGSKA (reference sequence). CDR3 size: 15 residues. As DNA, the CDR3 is TGCAGCGCTGGCCTCGATTACAGGGGGCATTACGAGCAGTACTTC. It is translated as CSAGLDYRGHYEQYF.

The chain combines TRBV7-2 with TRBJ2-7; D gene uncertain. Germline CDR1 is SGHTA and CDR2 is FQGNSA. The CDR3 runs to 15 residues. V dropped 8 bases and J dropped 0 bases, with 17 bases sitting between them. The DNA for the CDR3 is TGTGCCAGCTCGTGGAAGTCCGGAAGCTCCTACGAGCAGTACTTC. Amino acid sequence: CASSWKSGSSYEQYF. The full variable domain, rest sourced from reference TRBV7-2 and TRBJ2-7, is GAGVSQSPSNKVTEKGKDVELRCDPISGHTALYWYRQSLGQGLEFLIYFQGNSAPDKSGLPSDRFSAERTGGSVSTLTIQRTQQEDSAVYLCASSWKSGSSYEQYFGPGTRLTVT.

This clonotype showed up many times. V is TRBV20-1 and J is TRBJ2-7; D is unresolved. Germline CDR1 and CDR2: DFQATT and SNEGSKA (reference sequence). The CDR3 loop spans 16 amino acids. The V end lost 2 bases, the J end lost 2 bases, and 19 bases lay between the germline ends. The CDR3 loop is CSARTTYLGPTYEQYF. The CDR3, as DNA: TGCAGTGCTAGAACCACTTACCTAGGCCCTACCTACGAGCAGTACTTC.

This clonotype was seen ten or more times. CDR3 loop: CASSLLASGSYEQYF. The CDR3 nucleotides read TGTGCCAGCAGTTTACTGGCTAGCGGGAGTTACGAGCAGTACTTC. This chain connects TRBV12-3 or TRBV12-4 to TRBJ2-7; TRBD2 matches 10 bases. Trimming at V came to 2 bases and at J to 4 bases, leaving 5 bases not matched to a gene. The CDR3 contains 15 residues.

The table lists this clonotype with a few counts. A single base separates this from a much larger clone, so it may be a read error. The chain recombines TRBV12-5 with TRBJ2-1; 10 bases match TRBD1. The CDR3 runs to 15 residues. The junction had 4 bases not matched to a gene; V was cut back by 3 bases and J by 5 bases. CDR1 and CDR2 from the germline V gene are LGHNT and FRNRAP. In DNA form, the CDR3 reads TGTGCTAGTGGTTTAGGACAGGGGGTTCACAATGAGCAGTTCTTC. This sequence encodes CASGLGQGVHNEQFF.